The entry that follows covers one T cell receptor beta chain sequence. Its target is not known. A much more abundant neighbour one base away suggests this may be a read error. The conserved phenylalanine or tryptophan normally closing the CDR3 is absent here, so this likely arose from a read error. A mixed TRB-A/B primer pool amplified rearranged TRB by multiplex touch-down PCR. TCRdb re-derived calls from the multiplex PCR reads in MiXCR, one entry per CDR3 protein. The sample carries around 13,000 distinct CDR3 sequences, over 20% recorded once. The sample belongs to a study of T cell repertoires in aging, cancer and after chemotherapy. Across the whole study: Donor ages fell into six groups from 30 or younger up to 70 or older. Study-level points and caveats: Across the chemotherapy interval, each cancer cohort showed higher median generation probability, suggesting thymic rebound. Age-matched healthy donors had significantly more diverse, less clonal blood TCR repertoires than untreated cancer patients. In healthy donors, age-related TCR diversity loss mainly reflected lost richness.

The template was genomic DNA from peripheral blood, not RNA. Trimming stripped 7 bases from V and 7 bases from J, with 19 bases between. This CDR3 has 15 residues. This rearrangement joins TRBV12-3 or TRBV12-4 to TRBJ1-4; D perhaps matches TRBD1 (5 bases). Sequencing was carried out using blood. The receptor comes from a human donor in good health. CDR3 region: CASTPSTAGIEKLFY. The DNA of the CDR3 is TGTGCCAGCACTCCCTCGACAGCCGGAATTGAAAAACTGTTTTAT.